This TCR beta chain stems from a study of CD8+CD57+ T cells in acquired aplastic anemia. Study-wide context: Sorted CD4+ plus CD8+ cells gave DNA averaging about 3.2 ug.

TCR beta VDJ and CDR3 profiling used genomic DNA as template. TCRdb itself ran the reads through MiXCR, one entry per CDR3 protein. The sample contains 150,000 or so distinct CDR3 sequences, 52% of which appear only once. In patients chosen for sequencing, flow cytometry had shown CD8+CD57+ cell expansion. Patients were treatment-naive when blood was sampled. Overall study results and limits: Roughly 30 sequences, all CD8+ CDR3, were shared between patients and controls.

This clonotype was observed a handful of times. Antigen: not known. The V and J ends lost 4 bases and 5 bases respectively, with 11 bases between them. Germline V CDR1 and CDR2: LNHNV, YYDKDF (reference sequence). The CDR3 consists of 14 residues. The specimen was sorted CD4+, CD8+, or CD8+CD57+ T cells (not recorded which) from PBMCs. The V and J genes are TRBV15 and TRBJ1-4; the D is unclear. This sequence was found in a human donor with aplastic anemia. The CDR3 sequence is CATSTGVANEKLFF. The CDR3 nucleotides are TGTGCCACCAGCACTGGGGTTGCCAATGAAAAACTGTTTTTT.